This TCR beta chain was identified in a study of T cell responses to AZD1222 COVID-19 vaccine. Study-level findings and limits: Compared with day 0, the breadth and depth of the Spike-specific TCR repertoire rose significantly after two doses of AZD1222.

Method: immunoSEQ multiplex PCR; TCRdb's copy keeps in-frame clones and lacks some. The sample contains under 95,000 clones, 90% of which appear only once. In the case of this clone: Antigen specificity is unknown.

With V trimmed by 5 bases and J by 5 bases, 6 bases remained unmatched. The germline V gene encodes CDR1 LNHDA and CDR2 SQIVND (reference sequence). This CDR3 contains 15 residues. The chain is built from TRBV19 and TRBJ1-4; TRBD1 agrees at 9 bases. This sequence was found in an adult who received the AZD1222 COVID-19 vaccine. Sequencing was performed on peripheral blood, taken 28 days after the second AZD1222 dose. Here the CDR3 reads CASSVSGTGNEKLFF. As DNA, the CDR3 is TGTGCCAGTAGTGTTTCCGGGACAGGGAATGAAAAACTGTTTTTT.